This TCR beta chain was sequenced during a study of T cell responses to AZD1222 COVID-19 vaccine. Regarding the study as a whole: Spike-specific TCR repertoires showed rising breadth and depth after two AZD1222 doses. No repertoire was sampled before or during the peak T cell response, only after it.

The table came from immunoSEQ multiplex PCR; TCRdb's copy has only in-frame clones and leaves some out. The sample gives 150,000 to 190,000 clones, 90% of which show up once; less than 2% is in the top ten. On this clone: Its cognate antigen is unknown.

Trimming removed 4 bases at V and 2 bases at J, with 11 bases between. Germline V lookup: CDR1 KGHDR, CDR2 SFDVKD. This CDR3 is 14 amino acids long. This TCR was sampled from an adult in good health. The sequencing here drew on peripheral blood, taken on day 0 of AZD1222 vaccination. The gene calls are TRBV24-1 and TRBJ2-7, with a weak D call TRBD1 (6 bases). This chain's CDR3 is CATSDPRGAYEQYF. The DNA of the CDR3 is TGTGCCACCAGTGACCCCAGGGGTGCCTACGAGCAGTACTTC.